These 20 T cell receptor beta chains originate from one sample sequenced in a study of monozygotic twins with inflammatory bowel disease. TCRdb reanalyzed the 5' RACE reads and collapses them to one entry per CDR3 protein, without DNA. This sample carries approximately 160,000 distinct CDR3 sequences, with approximately 7% going to the ten biggest clones. Sequenced sample: blood. The receptors were gathered from a human donor with ulcerative colitis or Crohn's disease, or a healthy co-twin of an affected twin (not recorded which).

The chain uses TRBV6-6 and TRBJ2-7; the D call from TCRdb, TRBD2, cannot be confirmed without DNA. Germline V gene lookup returns CDR1 MNHNY and CDR2 SVGAGI (reference sequence). The CDR3 consists of 14 residues. CDR3 sequence reads: CASSYRAASYEQYF.

The V and J genes are TRBV7-9 and TRBJ2-1; TCRdb lists TRBD2, though no DNA is available to test this call. Germline assignment: CDR1 SEHNR and CDR2 FQNEAQ (reference sequence). There are 16 residues in the CDR3. The chain's CDR3 is CASSRSRVAGHGEQFF.

J is TRBJ2-4 and V is TRBV3-1; the TCRdb call, TRBD1, lacks DNA for checking. Germline CDR1 is LGHDT and CDR2 is YNNKEL (reference sequence). CDR3 length: 16 residues. This chain's CDR3 is CASSQVTGLAKNIQYF.

This rearrangement joins TRBV7-9 to TRBJ1-2; TCRdb proposes TRBD1, but this gene call is untestable without DNA. This CDR3 contains 15 residues. The germline CDR1 and CDR2 sequences are SEHNR and FQNEAQ (reference sequence). The CDR3 is CASSAQGALRYGYTF.

The chain joins TRBV5-4 to TRBJ2-7; TCRdb reports TRBD1, a call that lacks DNA to check it against. The CDR3 sequence is 15 residues long. The germline CDR1 and CDR2 sequences are SGHNT and YYREEE (reference sequence). The CDR3 spells CASSLAGREPHEQYF.

The chain is built from TRBV12-3 or TRBV12-4 and TRBJ1-2; there is no DNA to check the TCRdb D call of TRBD1. The CDR3 covers 12 residues. The chain's CDR3 is CASSLLGVGYTF.

The V call is TRBV20-1, the J call TRBJ2-7; TCRdb's D gene call, TRBD2, goes unchecked for lack of DNA. The CDR3 has 14 residues. Germline lookup yields CDR1 DFQATT and CDR2 SNEGSKA (reference sequence). CDR3 in amino acids: CSARDLAGAGEQYF.

V gene TRBV29-1 combines with J gene TRBJ2-3; the D call of TRBD1 rests on TCRdb alone, since no DNA is present to check it. Germline V gene data show CDR1 as SQVTM and CDR2 as ANQGSEA. The CDR3 runs to 14 residues. CDR3 sequence reads: CSVVRSAPVGTQYF.

The chain is built from TRBV12-3 or TRBV12-4 and TRBJ1-2; TCRdb selects TRBD1, and the lack of DNA leaves this call unchecked. The length of the CDR3 is 15 residues. The CDR3 region is CASSYRQGGDYGYTF.

The chain is built from TRBV6-1 and TRBJ1-1; no DNA is available, so the TRBD1 call from TCRdb remains unchecked. The CDR3 spans 16 residues. Germline CDR1 MNHNS, CDR2 SASEGT. CDR3 amino acids: CASRDYGTGRDTEAFF.

The J gene is TRBJ1-1, the V gene TRBV20-1; absent DNA, TCRdb's TRBD1 call cannot be checked. CDR1 is DFQATT, CDR2 SNEGSKA, per germline (reference sequence). The CDR3 totals 20 residues. CDR3 amino acids: CSARPDSLDRGRFVNTEAFF.

This chain's CDR3 is CASSLVGPGRKNIQYF. The chain uses TRBV7-8 and TRBJ2-4; without DNA, the TCRdb call of TRBD1 cannot be checked. This CDR3 spans 16 amino acids. Looked up from germline, CDR1 is SGHVS and CDR2 is FQNEAQ. Using reference TRBV7-8 and TRBJ2-4 for the parts outside the CDR3, the full variable domain is GAGVSQSPRYKVAKRGQDVALRCDPISGHVSLFWYQQALGQGPEFLTYFQNEAQLDKSGLPSDRFFAERPEGSVSTLKIQRTQQEDSAVYLCASSLVGPGRKNIQYFGAGTRLSVL.

This chain uses TRBV18 with TRBJ1-1. Germline values: CDR1 KGHSH, CDR2 LQKENI. The CDR3 sequence is 15 residues long. This CDR3 is CASSPGPFENSEAFF.

This chain links TRBV6-5 with TRBJ2-7. Germline V gene sequence: CDR1 MNHEY, CDR2 SVGAGI. There are 15 residues in the CDR3. CDR3 sequence: CASSYAAMGSYEQYF.

The gene calls are TRBV5-1 and TRBJ2-6; the TRBD1 assignment by TCRdb is unverifiable without DNA. The CDR3 totals 17 residues. Germline V lookup: CDR1 SGHRS, CDR2 YFSETQ. CDR3: CASSPVGGSPFSNVLTF. The full variable domain, its missing parts supplied by reference TRBV5-1 and TRBJ2-6, is KAGVTQTPRYLIKTRGQQVTLSCSPISGHRSVSWYQQTPGQGLQFLFEYFSETQRNKGNFPGRFSGRQFSNSRSEMNVSTLELGDSALYLCASSPVGGSPFSNVLTFGAGSRLTVL.

V usage is TRBV27 and J usage is TRBJ1-1; the D call from TCRdb, TRBD1, cannot be confirmed without DNA. The CDR3 contains 15 residues. The germline CDR1 and CDR2 sequences are MNHEY and SMNVEV (reference sequence). The CDR3 sequence: CASRAQGAGSTEAFF.

The V and J genes are TRBV12-3 or TRBV12-4 and TRBJ1-6. The CDR3 contains 15 residues. CDR3 loop: CASSLLGALNSPLHF.

The rearrangement links TRBV20-1 to TRBJ1-6; TCRdb picks TRBD1, but there is no DNA to check that call. CDR1 is DFQATT and CDR2 is SNEGSKA in the germline V gene (reference sequence). The CDR3 is 14 residues long. The CDR3 here is CSSRGFSYNSPLHF.

V and J are TRBV5-1 and TRBJ2-3; TCRdb lists TRBD1, though no DNA is available to test this call. Germline V gene data show CDR1 as SGHRS and CDR2 as YFSETQ. The CDR3 totals 14 residues. This CDR3 reads CAVSRDRGTDTQYF.

The J gene is TRBJ1-4, the V gene TRBV30; TCRdb's D call of TRBD1 is untestable without DNA. From germline, CDR1 is GTSNPN and CDR2 SVGIG (reference sequence). The CDR3 runs 17 residues. CDR3 residues: CAWSRPGTGGGGEKLFF.